This is a list of T cell receptor beta chains from one sample in a study of relationships among human T cell subsets. In TCRdb, the multiplex PCR reads were re-called with MiXCR into one record per CDR3 protein. The table records 5,000 to 6,500 distinct CDR3 sequences, roughly three fifths of them present only once. Sequencing input: CD8+ T cells sorted from blood. The receptors come from a middle-aged man in good health. CDR3s include the opening cysteine and the closing phenylalanine or tryptophan. Each record gives: D gene, J gene, V gene, clone size, CDR3 protein, CDR3 DNA. D genes are given only for firm matches. Size values are once, few and many counts, or a class for expanded clones, and some rows have none.

TRBD2 | TRBJ2-3 | TRBV4-2 | - | CASSQEGRGSDTQYF | TGTGCCAGCAGCCAAGAAGGGCGGGGGTCAGATACGCAGTATTTT
TRBD2 | TRBJ2-1 | TRBV4-1 | - | CASSRTSGEQFF | TGCGCCAGCAGCCGGACTAGTGGGGAGCAGTTCTTC
- | TRBJ2-3 | TRBV5-1 | - | CASTDGPPPGLTDTQYF | TGCGCCAGCACGGATGGACCCCCACCGGGGCTCACAGATACGCAGTATTTT
TRBD2 | TRBJ2-3 | TRBV27 | - | CASSSGLAGFTDTQYF | TGTGCCAGCAGTTCGGGACTAGCGGGATTCACAGATACGCAGTATTTT
- | TRBJ2-6 | TRBV11-1 | - | CASTMGVSGANVLTF | TGTGCCAGCACCATGGGGGTCTCTGGGGCCAACGTCCTGACTTTC
- | TRBJ2-1 | TRBV11-2 | - | CASSSGHTGEQFF | TGTGCCAGCAGCTCGGGACACACTGGTGAGCAGTTCTTC
- | TRBJ1-2 | TRBV20-1 | few | CSVPEGTNYGCTF | -
- | TRBJ2-1 | TRBV10-2 | - | CASSVGSANEQFF | TGCGCCAGCAGTGTTGGCTCGGCGAATGAGCAGTTCTTC
- | TRBJ2-5 | TRBV11-2 | once | CASSPIGGGQETQYF | TGTGCCAGCAGCCCGATTGGGGGCGGTCAAGAGACCCAGTACTTC
- | TRBJ2-7 | TRBV29-1 | - | CSVNGGGTASSYEQYF | TGCAGCGTTAATGGCGGGGGGACAGCGAGCTCCTACGAGCAGTACTTC
- | TRBJ1-1 | TRBV28 | - | CASSLLPQDIRRAFF | TGTGCCAGCAGTTTACTCCCGCAGGACATACGGAGGGCTTTCTTT
TRBD1 | TRBJ2-5 | TRBV5-6 | - | CASRFRTGGTQYF | TGTGCCAGCAGGTTCCGGACAGGGGGAACCCAGTACTTC
- | TRBJ2-3 | TRBV6-4 | - | CASSDGGPTDTQYF | TGTGCCAGCAGTGACGGGGGGCCCACAGATACGCAGTATTTT
- | TRBJ2-3 | TRBV14 | - | CASSQVGASTDTQYF | TGTGCCAGCAGCCAAGTCGGGGCCAGCACAGATACGCAGTATTTT
- | TRBJ2-1 | TRBV19 | - | CASNIMRLGTNEQFF | TGTGCCAGTAATATAATGAGACTAGGAACCAATGAGCAGTTCTTC
- | TRBJ2-1 | TRBV27 | - | CASSLIRGLEQFF | TGTGCCAGCAGTTTAATCAGGGGCCTTGAGCAGTTCTTC
- | TRBJ2-7 | TRBV13 | few | CASSFQDSYEQYF | TGTGCCAGCAGCTTCCAGGACAGCTACGAGCAGTACTTC
- | TRBJ2-7 | TRBV7-8 | - | CASSYGHPGEQYF | TGTGCCAGCAGCTACGGACACCCAGGCGAGCAGTACTTC
TRBD1 | TRBJ2-7 | TRBV28 | - | CASSYLEGANYEQYF | TGTGCCAGCAGTTACCTCGAGGGGGCCAACTACGAGCAGTACTTC
- | TRBJ2-7 | TRBV12-3/TRBV12-4 | - | CASSSFGLGYEQYF | TGTGCCAGCAGTTCCTTCGGGTTGGGGTACGAGCAGTACTTC
- | TRBJ2-3 | TRBV7-3 | once | CASSLTVADTDTQYF | TGTGCCAGCAGCTTAACCGTTGCGGACACAGATACGCAGTATTTT
- | TRBJ2-7 | TRBV6-1 | few | CASSDWGYEQYF | TGTGCCAGCAGTGATTGGGGATACGAGCAGTACTTC
- | TRBJ1-5 | TRBV10-2 | - | CASSEWGGRGDNQPQHF | TGCGCCAGCAGTGAGTGGGGAGGCAGGGGTGACAATCAGCCCCAGCATTTT
- | TRBJ2-7 | TRBV11-2 | - | CASSYPASASYEQYF | TGTGCCAGCAGTTACCCGGCTAGCGCCTCCTACGAGCAGTACTTC
- | TRBJ2-1 | TRBV19 | - | CASSITVYNEQFF | TGTGCCAGTAGTATAACCGTGTACAATGAGCAGTTCTTC
- | TRBJ2-2 | TRBV21-1 | - | CASSSRTSGRLNTGELFF | TGTGCCAGCAGCTCCCGGACTAGCGGGAGGCTGAACACCGGGGAGCTGTTTTTT
TRBD1 | TRBJ1-5 | TRBV30 | - | CAWSTGTGGNQPQHF | TGTGCCTGGAGCACCGGGACAGGGGGGAATCAGCCCCAGCATTTT
TRBD1 | TRBJ1-2 | TRBV6-5 | - | CASSYSDREMFGYTF | TGTGCCAGCAGTTACTCGGACAGGGAAATGTTTGGCTACACCTTC
- | TRBJ1-5 | TRBV28 | few | CASRKTGLNQPQHF | TGTGCCAGCAGAAAAACAGGACTCAATCAGCCCCAGCATTTT
TRBD2 | TRBJ2-3 | TRBV11-2 | few | CASSQTSGDTDTQYF | TGTGCCAGCAGCCAGACTAGCGGAGACACAGATACGCAGTATTTT